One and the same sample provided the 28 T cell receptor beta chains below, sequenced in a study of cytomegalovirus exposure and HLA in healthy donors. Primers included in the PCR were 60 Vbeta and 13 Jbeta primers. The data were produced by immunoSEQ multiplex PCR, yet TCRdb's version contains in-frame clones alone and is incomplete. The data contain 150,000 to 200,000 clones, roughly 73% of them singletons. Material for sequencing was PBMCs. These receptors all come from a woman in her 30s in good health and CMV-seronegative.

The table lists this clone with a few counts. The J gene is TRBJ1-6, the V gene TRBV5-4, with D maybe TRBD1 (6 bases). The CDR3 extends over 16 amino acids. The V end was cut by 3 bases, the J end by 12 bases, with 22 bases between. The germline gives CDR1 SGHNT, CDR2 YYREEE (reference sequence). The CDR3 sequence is CASSWKAQGTEGPLHF. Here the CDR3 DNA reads TGTGCCAGCAGCTGGAAGGCACAGGGCACCGAAGGACCCCTCCACTTT.

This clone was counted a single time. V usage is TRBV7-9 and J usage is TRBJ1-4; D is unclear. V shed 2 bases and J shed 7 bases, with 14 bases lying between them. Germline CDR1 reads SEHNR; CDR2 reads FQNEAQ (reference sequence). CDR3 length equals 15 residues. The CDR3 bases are TGTGCCAGCAGCTTATATCGGGGAGAACTTGAAAAACTGTTTTTT. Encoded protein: CASSLYRGELEKLFF. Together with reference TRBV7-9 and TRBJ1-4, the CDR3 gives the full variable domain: DTGVSQNPRHKITKRGQNVTFRCDPISEHNRLYWYRQTLGQGPEFLTYFQNEAQLEKSRLLSDRFSAERPKGSFSTLEIQRTEQGDSAMYLCASSLYRGELEKLFFGSGTQLSVL.

The CDR3 sequence: CASSSITSGGKGEQYF. The CDR3 coding sequence is TGTGCCAGTAGTTCCATCACTAGCGGGGGGAAAGGTGAGCAGTACTTC. The chain links TRBV19 to TRBJ2-7; TRBD2 matches at 12 bases. CDR3 size: 16 residues. Trimming cost V 5 bases and J 7 bases; bases outside gene matches: 12. The germline gives CDR1 LNHDA, CDR2 SQIVND (reference sequence).

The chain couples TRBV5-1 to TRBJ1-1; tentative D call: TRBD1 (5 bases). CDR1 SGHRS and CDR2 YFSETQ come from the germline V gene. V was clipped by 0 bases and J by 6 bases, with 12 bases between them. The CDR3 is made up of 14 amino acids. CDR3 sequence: CASSLVDGGAEAFF. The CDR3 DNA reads TGCGCCAGCAGCTTGGTGGACGGGGGGGCTGAAGCTTTCTTT.

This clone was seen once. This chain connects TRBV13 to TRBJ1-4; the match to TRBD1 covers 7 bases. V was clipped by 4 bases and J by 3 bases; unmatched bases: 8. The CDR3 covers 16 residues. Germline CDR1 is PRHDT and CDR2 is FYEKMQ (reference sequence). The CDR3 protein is CASSSRGDTANEKLFF. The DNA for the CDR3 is TGTGCCAGCAGCTCCAGGGGGGATACAGCTAATGAAAAACTGTTTTTT.

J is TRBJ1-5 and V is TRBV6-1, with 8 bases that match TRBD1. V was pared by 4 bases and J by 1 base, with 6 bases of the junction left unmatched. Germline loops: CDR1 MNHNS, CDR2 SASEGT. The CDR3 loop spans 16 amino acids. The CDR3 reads CASSGPGQVSNQPQHF. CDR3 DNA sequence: TGTGCCAGCAGTGGACCGGGACAGGTCAGCAATCAGCCCCAGCATTTT.

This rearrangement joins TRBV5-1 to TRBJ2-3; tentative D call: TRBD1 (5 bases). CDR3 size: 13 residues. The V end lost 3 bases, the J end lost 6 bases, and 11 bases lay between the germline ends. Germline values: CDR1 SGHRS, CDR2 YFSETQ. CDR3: CASSWGSGDTQYF. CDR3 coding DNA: TGCGCCAGCAGCTGGGGTTCAGGGGATACGCAGTATTTT.

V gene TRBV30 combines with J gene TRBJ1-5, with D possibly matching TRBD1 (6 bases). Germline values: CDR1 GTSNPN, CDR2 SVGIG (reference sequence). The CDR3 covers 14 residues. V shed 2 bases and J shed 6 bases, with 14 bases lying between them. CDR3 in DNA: TGTGCCTGGAGTCCTGAGGTAGGGGGTCAGCCCCAGCATTTT. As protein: CAWSPEVGGQPQHF.

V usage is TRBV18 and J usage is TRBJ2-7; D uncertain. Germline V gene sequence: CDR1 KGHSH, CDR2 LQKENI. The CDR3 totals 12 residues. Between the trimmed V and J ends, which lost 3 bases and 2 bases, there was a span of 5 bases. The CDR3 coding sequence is TGTGCCAGCTCACCTCCCGCCTACGAGCAGTACTTC. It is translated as CASSPPAYEQYF.

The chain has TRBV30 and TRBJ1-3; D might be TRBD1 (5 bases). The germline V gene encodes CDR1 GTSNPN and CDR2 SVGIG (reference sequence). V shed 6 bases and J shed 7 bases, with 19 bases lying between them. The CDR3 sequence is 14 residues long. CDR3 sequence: CACSAGQVGNTIYF. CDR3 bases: TGTGCCTGTTCCGCGGGGCAGGTGGGGAACACCATATATTTT.

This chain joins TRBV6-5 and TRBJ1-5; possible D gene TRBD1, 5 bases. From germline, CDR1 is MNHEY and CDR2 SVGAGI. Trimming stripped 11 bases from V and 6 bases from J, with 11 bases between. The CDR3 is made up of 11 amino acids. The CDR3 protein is CALGGTQPQHF. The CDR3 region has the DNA TGTGCCTTGGGAGGGACTCAGCCCCAGCATTTT.

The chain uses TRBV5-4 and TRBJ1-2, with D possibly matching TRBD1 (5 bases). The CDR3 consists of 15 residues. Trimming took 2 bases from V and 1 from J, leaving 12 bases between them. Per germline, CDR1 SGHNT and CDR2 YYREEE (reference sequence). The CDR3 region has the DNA TGTGCCAGCAGCTTAGGATTGGACAATAACTATGGCTACACCTTC. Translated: CASSLGLDNNYGYTF.

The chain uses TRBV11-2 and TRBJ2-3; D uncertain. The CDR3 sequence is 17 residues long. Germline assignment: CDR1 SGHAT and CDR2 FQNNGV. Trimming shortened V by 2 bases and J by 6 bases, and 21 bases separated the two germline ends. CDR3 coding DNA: TGTGCCAGCAGCTTATCCATGGGTACGGGTCTTGGGGATACGCAGTATTTT. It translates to CASSLSMGTGLGDTQYF.

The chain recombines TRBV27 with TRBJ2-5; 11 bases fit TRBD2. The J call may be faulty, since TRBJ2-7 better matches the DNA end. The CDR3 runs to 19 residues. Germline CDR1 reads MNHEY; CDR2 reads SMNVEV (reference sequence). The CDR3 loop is CASSLSFQVAGGLSYEQYF. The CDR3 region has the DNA TGTGCCAGCAGTTTATCGTTCCAGGTAGCGGGGGGGCTATCCTACGAGCAGTACTTC.

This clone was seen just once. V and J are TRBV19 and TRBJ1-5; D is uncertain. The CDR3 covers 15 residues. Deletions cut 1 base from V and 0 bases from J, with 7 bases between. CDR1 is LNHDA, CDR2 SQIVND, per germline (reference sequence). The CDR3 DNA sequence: TGTGCCAGTAGTATAGGGGCAGTTAGCAATCAGCCCCAGCATTTT. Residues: CASSIGAVSNQPQHF.

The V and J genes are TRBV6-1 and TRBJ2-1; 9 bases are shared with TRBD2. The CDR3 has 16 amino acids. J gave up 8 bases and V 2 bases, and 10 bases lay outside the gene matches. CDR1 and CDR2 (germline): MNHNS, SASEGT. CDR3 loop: CASSESPGLASYEQFF. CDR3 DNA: TGTGCCAGCAGTGAATCCCCGGGACTAGCATCGTATGAGCAGTTCTTC.

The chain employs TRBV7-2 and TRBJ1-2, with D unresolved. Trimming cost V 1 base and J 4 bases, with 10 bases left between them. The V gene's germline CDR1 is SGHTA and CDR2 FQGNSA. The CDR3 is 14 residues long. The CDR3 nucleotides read TGTGCCAGCAGCTTAGGTGGCCGCACCTATGGCTACACCTTC. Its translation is CASSLGGRTYGYTF.

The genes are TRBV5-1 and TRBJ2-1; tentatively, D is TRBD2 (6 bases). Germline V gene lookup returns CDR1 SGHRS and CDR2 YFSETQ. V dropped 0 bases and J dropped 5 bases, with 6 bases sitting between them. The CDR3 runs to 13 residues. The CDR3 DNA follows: TGCGCCAGCAGCTTGGCGGGGGACAATGAGCAGTTCTTC. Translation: CASSLAGDNEQFF.

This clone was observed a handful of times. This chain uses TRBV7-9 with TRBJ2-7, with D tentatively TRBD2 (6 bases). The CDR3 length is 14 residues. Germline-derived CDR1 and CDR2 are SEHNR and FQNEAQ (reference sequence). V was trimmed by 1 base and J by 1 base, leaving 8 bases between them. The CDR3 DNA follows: TGTGCCAGCAGCTTAGGGGGGGAATCCTACGAGCAGTACTTC. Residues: CASSLGGESYEQYF.

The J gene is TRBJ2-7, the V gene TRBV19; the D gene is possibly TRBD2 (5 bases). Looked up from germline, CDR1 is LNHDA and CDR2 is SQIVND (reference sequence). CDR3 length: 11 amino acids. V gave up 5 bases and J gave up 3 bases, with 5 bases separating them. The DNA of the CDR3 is TGTGCCAGTAGTCGGGACTACGAGCAGTACTTC. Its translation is CASSRDYEQYF.

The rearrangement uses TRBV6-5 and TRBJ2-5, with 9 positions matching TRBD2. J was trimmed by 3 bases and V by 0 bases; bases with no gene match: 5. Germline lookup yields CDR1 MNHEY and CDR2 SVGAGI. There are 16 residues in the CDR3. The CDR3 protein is CASSYSLLAGEETQYF. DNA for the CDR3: TGTGCCAGCAGTTACTCGCTCTTAGCGGGGGAAGAGACCCAGTACTTC.

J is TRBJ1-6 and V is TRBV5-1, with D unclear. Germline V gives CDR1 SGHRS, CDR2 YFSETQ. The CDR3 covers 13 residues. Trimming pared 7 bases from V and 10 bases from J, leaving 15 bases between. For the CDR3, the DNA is TGCGCCAGCCACCTCGAGGTAGACTCACCCCTCCACTTT. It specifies CASHLEVDSPLHF.

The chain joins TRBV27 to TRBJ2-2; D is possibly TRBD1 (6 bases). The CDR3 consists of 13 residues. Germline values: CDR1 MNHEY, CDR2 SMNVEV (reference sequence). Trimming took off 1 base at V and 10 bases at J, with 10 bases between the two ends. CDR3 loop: CASSLLGAAELFF. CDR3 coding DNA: TGTGCCAGCAGTTTATTGGGGGCGGCGGAGCTGTTTTTT.

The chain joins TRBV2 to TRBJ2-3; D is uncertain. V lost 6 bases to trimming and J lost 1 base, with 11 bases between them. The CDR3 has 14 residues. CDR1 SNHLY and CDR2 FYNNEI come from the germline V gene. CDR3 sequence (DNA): TGTGCCAGCAGCCCCACCTGGCGCACAGATACGCAGTATTTT. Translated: CASSPTWRTDTQYF.

CDR3 loop: CASRNSGGAWDTQYF. The CDR3 DNA is TGCGCCAGCAGAAATAGCGGGGGGGCGTGGGATACGCAGTATTTT. The chain employs TRBV4-3 and TRBJ2-3, with 11 bases lining up with TRBD2. The J segment lost 6 bases and the V segment lost 6 bases, leaving 8 bases of the junction unmatched. CDR3 length: 15 residues. Germline V gives CDR1 LGHNA, CDR2 YSLEER.

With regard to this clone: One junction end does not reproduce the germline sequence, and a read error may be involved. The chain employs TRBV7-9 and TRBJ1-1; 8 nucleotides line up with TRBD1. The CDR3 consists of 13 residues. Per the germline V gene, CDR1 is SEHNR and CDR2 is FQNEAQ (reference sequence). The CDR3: CSSSDGQGLSAFF. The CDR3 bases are TGTTCCAGCAGCGATGGACAGGGCTTGTCAGCTTTCTTT.

CDR3 DNA sequence: TGTGCCAGCAGAGAACCGGGACAGCGCGTGGAGCAGTACTTC. Its translation: CASREPGQRVEQYF. The J gene is TRBJ2-7, the V gene TRBV2, with 7 bases aligning to TRBD1. The junction had 12 bases not matched to a gene; V was cut back by 6 bases and J by 7 bases. The CDR3 contains 14 residues. Germline loops: CDR1 SNHLY, CDR2 FYNNEI.

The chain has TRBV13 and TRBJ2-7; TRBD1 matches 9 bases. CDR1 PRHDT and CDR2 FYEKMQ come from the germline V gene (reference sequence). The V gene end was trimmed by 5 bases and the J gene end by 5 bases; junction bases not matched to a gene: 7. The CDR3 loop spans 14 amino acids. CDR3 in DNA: TGTGCCAGCAGCCCCCCTGACAGGGGGGACGAGCAGTACTTC. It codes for CASSPPDRGDEQYF.